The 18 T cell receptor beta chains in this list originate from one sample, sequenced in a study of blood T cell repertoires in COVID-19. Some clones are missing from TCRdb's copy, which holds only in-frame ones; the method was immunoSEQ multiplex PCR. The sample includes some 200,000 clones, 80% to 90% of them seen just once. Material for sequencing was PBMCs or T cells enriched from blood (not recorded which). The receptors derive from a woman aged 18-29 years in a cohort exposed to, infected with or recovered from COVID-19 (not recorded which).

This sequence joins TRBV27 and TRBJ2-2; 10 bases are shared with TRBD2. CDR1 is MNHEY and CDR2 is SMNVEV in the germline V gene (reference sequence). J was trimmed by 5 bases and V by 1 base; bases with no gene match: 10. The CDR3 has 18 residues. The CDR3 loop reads CASSLYASGRPETGELFF. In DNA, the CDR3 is TGTGCCAGCAGTTTATATGCTAGCGGGAGACCAGAGACCGGGGAGCTGTTTTTT.

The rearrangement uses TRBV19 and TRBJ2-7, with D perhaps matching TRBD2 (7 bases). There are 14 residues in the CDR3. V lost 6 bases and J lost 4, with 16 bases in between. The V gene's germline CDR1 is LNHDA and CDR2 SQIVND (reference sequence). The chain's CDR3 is CASSPGGAIYEQYF. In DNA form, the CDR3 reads TGTGCCAGTAGCCCTGGGGGGGCGATTTACGAGCAGTACTTC.

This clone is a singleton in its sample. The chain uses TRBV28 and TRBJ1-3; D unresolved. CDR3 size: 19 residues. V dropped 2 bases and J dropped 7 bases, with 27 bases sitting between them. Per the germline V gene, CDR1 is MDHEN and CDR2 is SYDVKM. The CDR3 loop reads CASSLTDSRFHYKQNTIYF. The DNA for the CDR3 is TGTGCCAGCAGTTTAACGGACTCTCGATTTCATTATAAACAGAACACCATATATTTT.

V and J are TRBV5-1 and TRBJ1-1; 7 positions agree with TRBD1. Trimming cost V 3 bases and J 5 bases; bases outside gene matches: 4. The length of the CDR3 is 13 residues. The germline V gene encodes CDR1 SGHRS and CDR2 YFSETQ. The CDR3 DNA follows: TGCGCCAGCAGCTCCGGGACAGAAACTGAAGCTTTCTTT. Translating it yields CASSSGTETEAFF.

CDR3 region: CATSRQRGTEAFF. In DNA, the CDR3 is TGTGCCACCAGCCGCCAAAGGGGCACTGAAGCTTTCTTT. The rearrangement links TRBV15 to TRBJ1-1, with a possible D match to TRBD1 (5 bases). The V end was cut by 5 bases, the J end by 4 bases, with 11 bases between. CDR3 length: 13 amino acids. Germline CDR1 LNHNV, CDR2 YYDKDF (reference sequence).

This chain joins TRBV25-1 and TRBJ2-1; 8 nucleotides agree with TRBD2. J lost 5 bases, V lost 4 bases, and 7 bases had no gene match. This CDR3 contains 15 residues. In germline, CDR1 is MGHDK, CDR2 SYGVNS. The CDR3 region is CASSAKWREDNEQFF. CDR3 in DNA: TGTGCCAGCAGTGCCAAATGGCGGGAGGACAATGAGCAGTTCTTC.

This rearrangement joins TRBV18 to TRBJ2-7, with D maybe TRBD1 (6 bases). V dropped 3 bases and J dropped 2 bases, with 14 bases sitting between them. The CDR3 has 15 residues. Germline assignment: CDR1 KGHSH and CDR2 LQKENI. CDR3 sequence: CASSPTQGRTYEQYF. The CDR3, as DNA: TGTGCCAGCTCACCGACACAGGGTCGGACCTACGAGCAGTACTTC. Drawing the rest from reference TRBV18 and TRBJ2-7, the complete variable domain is NAGVMQNPRHLVRRRGQEARLRCSPMKGHSHVYWYRQLPEEGLKFMVYLQKENIIDESGMPKERFSAEFPKEGPSILRIQQVVRGDSAAYFCASSPTQGRTYEQYFGPGTRLTVT.

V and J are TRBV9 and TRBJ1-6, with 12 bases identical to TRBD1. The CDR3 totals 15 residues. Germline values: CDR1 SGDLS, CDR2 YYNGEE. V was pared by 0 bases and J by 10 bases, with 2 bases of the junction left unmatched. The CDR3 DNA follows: TGTGCCAGCAGCGTAGCTGGGACAGGGGGCTCACCCCTCCACTTT. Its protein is CASSVAGTGGSPLHF. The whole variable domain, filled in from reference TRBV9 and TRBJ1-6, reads DSGVTQTPKHLITATGQRVTLRCSPRSGDLSVYWYQQSLDQGLQFLIQYYNGEERAKGNILERFSAQQFPDLHSELNLSSLELGDSALYFCASSVAGTGGSPLHFGNGTRLTVT.

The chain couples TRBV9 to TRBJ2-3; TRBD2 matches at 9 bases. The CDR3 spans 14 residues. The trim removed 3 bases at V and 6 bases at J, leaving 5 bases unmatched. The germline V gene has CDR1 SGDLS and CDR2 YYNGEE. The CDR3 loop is CASSGSGSLDTQYF. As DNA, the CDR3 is TGTGCCAGCAGCGGTAGCGGGAGCTTGGATACGCAGTATTTT.

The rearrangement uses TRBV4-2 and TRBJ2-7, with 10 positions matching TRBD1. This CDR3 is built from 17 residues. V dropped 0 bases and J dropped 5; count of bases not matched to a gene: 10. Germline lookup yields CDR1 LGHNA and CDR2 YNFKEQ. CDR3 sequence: CASSQELAGTGENEQYF. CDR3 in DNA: TGTGCCAGCAGCCAAGAACTCGCCGGGACAGGGGAGAACGAGCAGTACTTC.

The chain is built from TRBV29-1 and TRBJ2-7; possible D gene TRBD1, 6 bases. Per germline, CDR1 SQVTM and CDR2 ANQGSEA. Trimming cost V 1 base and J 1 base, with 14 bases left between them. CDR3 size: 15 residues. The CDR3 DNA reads TGCAGCGTTGAAGTTTGGGACAATGAATCCTACGAGCAGTACTTC. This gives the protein CSVEVWDNESYEQYF.

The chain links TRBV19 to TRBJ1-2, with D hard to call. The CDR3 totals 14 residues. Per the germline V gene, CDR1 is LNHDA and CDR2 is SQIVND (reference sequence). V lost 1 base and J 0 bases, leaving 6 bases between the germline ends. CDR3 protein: CASSIVQTNYGYTF. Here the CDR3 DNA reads TGTGCCAGTAGTATAGTACAGACTAACTATGGCTACACCTTC.

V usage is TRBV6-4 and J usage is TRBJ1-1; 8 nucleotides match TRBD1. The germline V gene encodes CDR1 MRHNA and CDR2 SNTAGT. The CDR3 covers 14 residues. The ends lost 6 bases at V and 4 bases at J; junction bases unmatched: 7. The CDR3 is CASRADRVATEAFF. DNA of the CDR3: TGTGCCAGCAGGGCGGACAGGGTGGCCACTGAAGCTTTCTTT.

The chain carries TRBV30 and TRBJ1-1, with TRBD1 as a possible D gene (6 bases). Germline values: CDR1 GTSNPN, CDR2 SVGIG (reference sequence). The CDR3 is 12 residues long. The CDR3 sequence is CAVRDMNTEAFF. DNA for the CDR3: TGTGCAGTGAGGGACATGAACACTGAAGCTTTCTTT.

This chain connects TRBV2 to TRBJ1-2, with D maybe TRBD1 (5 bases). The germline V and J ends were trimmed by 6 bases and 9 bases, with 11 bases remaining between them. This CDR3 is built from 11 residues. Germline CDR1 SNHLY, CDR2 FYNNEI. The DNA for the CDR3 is TGTGCCAGCAGAGTGGACAACCGCTACACCTTC. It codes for CASRVDNRYTF.

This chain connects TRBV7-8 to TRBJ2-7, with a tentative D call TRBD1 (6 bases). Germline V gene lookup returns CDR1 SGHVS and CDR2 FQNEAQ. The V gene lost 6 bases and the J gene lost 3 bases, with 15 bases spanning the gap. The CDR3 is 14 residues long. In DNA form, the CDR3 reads TGTGCCAGCAGTATACAGGGTAGGGACTACGAGCAGTACTTC. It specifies CASSIQGRDYEQYF.

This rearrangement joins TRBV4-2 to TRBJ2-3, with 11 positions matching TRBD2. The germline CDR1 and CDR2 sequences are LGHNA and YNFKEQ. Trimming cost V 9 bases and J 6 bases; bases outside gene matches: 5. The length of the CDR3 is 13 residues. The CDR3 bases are TGTGCCAGTCTAGCGGGAGGCGGGGATACGCAGTATTTT. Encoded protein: CASLAGGGDTQYF.

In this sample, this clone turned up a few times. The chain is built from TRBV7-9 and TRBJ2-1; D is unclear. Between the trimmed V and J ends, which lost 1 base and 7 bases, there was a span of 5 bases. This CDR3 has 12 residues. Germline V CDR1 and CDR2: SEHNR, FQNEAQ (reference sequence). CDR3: CASSLERNEQFF. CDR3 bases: TGTGCCAGCAGCTTAGAGAGGAATGAGCAGTTCTTC. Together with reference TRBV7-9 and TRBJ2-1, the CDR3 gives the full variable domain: DTGVSQNPRHKITKRGQNVTFRCDPISEHNRLYWYRQTLGQGPEFLTYFQNEAQLEKSRLLSDRFSAERPKGSFSTLEIQRTEQGDSAMYLCASSLERNEQFFGPGTRLTVL.